This entry concerns a single TCR beta chain. Germline CDR1 DFQATT, CDR2 SNEGSKA (reference sequence). This CDR3 has 13 residues. V was trimmed by 1 base and J by 2 bases, leaving 7 bases between them. Random hexamers primed reverse transcription of 0.5 to 1 ug RNA. A single record per CDR3 protein comes from TCRdb applying MiXCR to the immunoSEQ multiplex PCR reads. The sample lists 160,000 or so distinct CDR3 sequences; 95% to 96% were seen once. This sample stems from a study of CD8 T cells in Susac syndrome. The V call is TRBV20-1, the J call TRBJ2-3; D unresolved. The clonotype originates from a human donor with multiple sclerosis. Sequenced: CD8+ T cells from PBMCs. The CDR3 spells CSARGRATDTQYF. Written as DNA, the CDR3 is TGCAGTGCTAGAGGGCGCGCCACAGATACGCAGTATTTT.